A single sample gave rise to the 5 T cell receptor beta chains below, sequenced in a study of PD-1 blockade in classical Hodgkin lymphoma. Libraries were prepared by immunoSEQ multiplex PCR; TCRdb keeps only in-frame clonotypes and omits some of them. The sample lists tens of thousands of clones, 82% occurring once. Relapse after autologous stem cell transplantation occurred in every patient, and brentuximab vedotin exposure varied. Material: peripheral blood mononuclear cells (PBMCs), obtained before the second cycle of nivolumab. Receptor source: a human donor with classical Hodgkin lymphoma.

The V and J genes are TRBV7-2 and TRBJ1-2; a weak D match, TRBD1 (5 bases). This CDR3 comprises 13 residues. CDR1 is SGHTA and CDR2 is FQGNSA in the germline V gene. V lost 4 bases to trimming and J lost 1 base, with 7 bases between them. CDR3 in DNA: TGTGCCAGCAGCTATGACAGTAACTATGGCTACACCTTC. Amino acid sequence: CASSYDSNYGYTF. Full variable domain (missing parts from reference TRBV7-2 and TRBJ1-2): GAGVSQSPSNKVTEKGKDVELRCDPISGHTALYWYRQSLGQGLEFLIYFQGNSAPDKSGLPSDRFSAERTGGSVSTLTIQRTQQEDSAVYLCASSYDSNYGYTFGSGTRLTVV.

The genes are TRBV7-6 and TRBJ2-1; D remains ambiguous. The CDR3 is 12 residues long. Germline-derived CDR1 and CDR2 are SGHVS and FNYEAQ. The V end was cut by 8 bases, the J end by 0 bases, with 5 bases between. CDR3 amino acids: CASDCSYNEQFF. The CDR3 DNA reads TGTGCCAGCGACTGCTCCTACAATGAGCAGTTCTTC.

The chain has TRBV27 and TRBJ1-2; D is ambiguous. CDR1 is MNHEY and CDR2 is SMNVEV in the germline V gene (reference sequence). The CDR3 sequence is 11 residues long. V was shortened by 6 bases and J by 6 bases, with 8 bases between the two germline ends. The CDR3 sequence is CASRGRHGYTF. DNA of the CDR3: TGTGCCAGCAGGGGTCGGCATGGCTACACCTTC.

V is TRBV4-3 and J is TRBJ1-2, with 7 positions matching TRBD1. The germline V gene has CDR1 LGHNA and CDR2 YSLEER. The CDR3 runs to 16 residues. V lost 2 bases, J lost 8 bases, and 14 bases stayed unmatched. The CDR3 nucleotides read TGCGCCAGCAGCCAACTCTTCCACAGGGGACTAGGCGGCTACACCTTC. This gives the protein CASSQLFHRGLGGYTF.

This clone qualifies as medium-sized (0.01 to 0.1%). The J gene is TRBJ1-5, the V gene TRBV6-1; D may be TRBD1 (5 bases). The CDR3 extends over 14 amino acids. V gave up 1 base and J gave up 2 bases, with 6 bases separating them. CDR1 is MNHNS and CDR2 is SASEGT in the germline V gene. The CDR3 DNA follows: TGTGCCAGCAGTGAAGGAGGGGGCAATCAGCCCCAGCATTTT. Its protein is CASSEGGGNQPQHF.